Below are 21 T cell receptor beta chains sequenced from a single sample in a study of shared clonotypes between healthy human individuals. The method was immunoSEQ multiplex PCR; TCRdb's version includes in-frame clones alone and lacks a portion of them. This table has approximately 1.5 million clones, around 98.5% appearing once. Sample: naive CD4+ T cells sorted from blood. Subset here: CD45RA+ positively selected. Every receptor here comes from a man aged 30 to 39 in good health.

This rearrangement joins TRBV7-2 to TRBJ2-7; D unclear. Per the germline V gene, CDR1 is SGHTA and CDR2 is FQGNSA. Between the trimmed V and J ends, which lost 5 bases and 6 bases, there was a span of 11 bases. CDR3 length: 12 amino acids. CDR3 sequence (DNA): TGTGCCAGCAGCCGAAGAGCGAGCGAGCAGTACTTC. It specifies CASSRRASEQYF.

This clone was recorded once. The V gene is TRBV5-1, the J gene TRBJ2-2; the D gene is possibly TRBD1 (5 bases). Looked up from germline, CDR1 is SGHRS and CDR2 is YFSETQ. V was clipped by 7 bases and J by 4 bases, with 14 bases between them. There are 14 residues in the CDR3. The CDR3 DNA sequence: TGCGCCAGCGCTCAGGGTTGGGGCACCGGGGAGCTGTTTTTT. Encoded protein: CASAQGWGTGELFF. The full variable domain, rest sourced from reference TRBV5-1 and TRBJ2-2, is KAGVTQTPRYLIKTRGQQVTLSCSPISGHRSVSWYQQTPGQGLQFLFEYFSETQRNKGNFPGRFSGRQFSNSRSEMNVSTLELGDSALYLCASAQGWGTGELFFGEGSRLTVL.

In the case of this clone: Compared with germline, one end of the junction differs, possibly owing to a read error. This chain uses TRBV16 with TRBJ2-2; 7 nucleotides match TRBD2. The CDR3 spans 17 residues. Germline V lookup: CDR1 KGHSY, CDR2 FQNENV. The DNA for the CDR3 is TGTGTCAGCAGCCGATATCAAGGGACTATGAACACCGGGGAGCTGTTTTTT. Amino acids: CVSSRYQGTMNTGELFF.

This clone was counted a single time. The gene calls are TRBV28 and TRBJ2-7; 8 positions match TRBD1. The CDR3 is 14 amino acids. The V gene's germline CDR1 is MDHEN and CDR2 SYDVKM. With V trimmed by 5 bases and J by 3 bases, 6 bases remained unmatched. The CDR3 bases are TGTGCCAGCAGTCCCCCCGGGACAGGCTACGAGCAGTACTTC. Its translation is CASSPPGTGYEQYF. The whole variable domain, remainder taken from reference TRBV28 and TRBJ2-7, is DVKVTQSSRYLVKRTGEKVFLECVQDMDHENMFWYRQDPGLGLRLIYFSYDVKMKEKGDIPEGYSVSREKKERFSLILESASTNQTSMYLCASSPPGTGYEQYFGPGTRLTVT.

V is TRBV5-4 and J is TRBJ2-2; the D call may be TRBD1 or TRBD2 (6 bases each). The ends were cut back, 4 bases at V and 6 bases at J, with 16 bases in the middle. Germline V gene lookup returns CDR1 SGHNT and CDR2 YYREEE (reference sequence). The CDR3 loop spans 15 amino acids. The CDR3 bases are TGTGCCAGCAGCCTGACTAGGGGGGATGCCGGGGAGCTGTTTTTT. This translates into CASSLTRGDAGELFF.

The V and J genes are TRBV6-1 and TRBJ1-2; the match to TRBD1 covers 8 bases. J was trimmed by 8 bases and V by 3 bases; bases with no gene match: 5. CDR3 length equals 13 residues. Germline V gene sequence: CDR1 MNHNS, CDR2 SASEGT. The CDR3 nucleotides read TGTGCCAGCAGTGAGAGGACAGGGTTAGGCTACACCTTC. This gives the protein CASSERTGLGYTF.

The chain is built from TRBV11-2 and TRBJ1-2; D call uncertain. The germline V and J ends were trimmed by 1 base and 5 bases, with 8 bases remaining between them. The CDR3 spans 13 residues. From germline, CDR1 is SGHAT and CDR2 FQNNGV. The CDR3 nucleotides read TGTGCCAGCAGCTTAGGTGCAAGGTATGGCTACACCTTC. Translation: CASSLGARYGYTF.

The chain combines TRBV4-2 with TRBJ1-5; the match to TRBD1 covers 10 bases. V trimming: 3 bases; J trimming: 2 bases; junction bases outside the gene matches: 7. The CDR3 has 17 residues. Germline assignment: CDR1 LGHNA and CDR2 YNFKEQ. CDR3 residues: CASSHPRDRGGNQPQHF. DNA of the CDR3: TGTGCCAGCAGCCATCCCAGGGACAGGGGAGGCAATCAGCCCCAGCATTTT.

The genes are TRBV7-2 and TRBJ2-3, with 9 bases fitting TRBD2. The V segment lost 4 bases and the J segment 2 bases; nucleotides outside the gene matches: 7. The CDR3 runs to 16 residues. The V gene's germline CDR1 is SGHTA and CDR2 FQGNSA. The CDR3 DNA follows: TGTGCCAGCAGCTCACTAGCGGGCCGCCCCACAGATACGCAGTATTTT. It specifies CASSSLAGRPTDTQYF.

The chain employs TRBV10-1 and TRBJ2-2, with 7 nucleotides matching TRBD2. The CDR3 loop spans 13 amino acids. The V gene end was trimmed by 11 bases and the J gene end by 4 bases; junction bases not matched to a gene: 7. Germline CDR1 reads WNHNN; CDR2 reads SYGVQD (reference sequence). The CDR3 bases are TGCGCCGGTGGGGAGGGGCCCACCGGGGAGCTGTTTTTT. This encodes CAGGEGPTGELFF.

This sequence joins TRBV18 and TRBJ2-3, with 10 bases that match TRBD1. The V and J ends lost 6 bases and 0 bases, in that order; junction bases with no gene match: 9. Germline assignment: CDR1 KGHSH and CDR2 LQKENI. The CDR3 length is 17 residues. The CDR3 region has the DNA TGTGCCAGCTCGTCTAAGACAGGGGGCGTCAGCACAGATACGCAGTATTTT. It specifies CASSSKTGGVSTDTQYF.

The chain links TRBV7-6 to TRBJ2-7, with TRBD2 matching 10 bases. Trimming removed 5 bases from V and 2 bases from J; junction bases left unmatched: 6. The CDR3 is made up of 15 amino acids. The germline V gene encodes CDR1 SGHVS and CDR2 FNYEAQ. The CDR3 coding sequence is TGTGCCAGCAGCGCATCTAGCGGGAGCCCCTACGAGCAGTACTTC. Translated: CASSASSGSPYEQYF. Variable domain in full (rest from reference TRBV7-6 and TRBJ2-7): GAGVSQSPRYKVTKRGQDVALRCDPISGHVSLYWYRQALGQGPEFLTYFNYEAQQDKSGLPNDRFSAERPEGSISTLTIQRTEQRDSAMYRCASSASSGSPYEQYFGPGTRLTVT.

The V call is TRBV5-6, the J call TRBJ2-4, with no clear D. Trimming stripped 4 bases from V and 1 base from J, with 6 bases between. This CDR3 region has 13 residues. Germline V gene lookup returns CDR1 SGHDT and CDR2 YYEEEE. The CDR3 here is CASSPRAKNIQYF. In nucleotides, the CDR3 is TGTGCCAGCAGCCCCCGTGCCAAAAACATTCAGTACTTC.

As for this clone: Distinct nucleotide sequences in the sample also encode this CDR3. The chain combines TRBV7-3 with TRBJ2-2; D is possibly TRBD1 or TRBD2 (5 bases each). Per the germline V gene, CDR1 is SGHTA and CDR2 is FQGTGA. The CDR3 runs to 14 residues. The V end was cut by 5 bases, the J end by 5 bases, with 12 bases between. The CDR3 nucleotides are TGTGCCAGCAGCCAAGGGACGGGGACCGGGGAGCTGTTTTTT. Its protein product is CASSQGTGTGELFF. The full variable domain, its missing parts supplied by reference TRBV7-3 and TRBJ2-2, is GAGVSQTPSNKVTEKGKYVELRCDPISGHTALYWYRQSLGQGPEFLIYFQGTGAADDSGLPNDRFFAVRPEGSVSTLKIQRTERGDSAVYLCASSQGTGTGELFFGEGSRLTVL.

V usage is TRBV7-9 and J usage is TRBJ2-1; TRBD2 matches 8 bases. There are 15 residues in the CDR3. From germline, CDR1 is SEHNR and CDR2 FQNEAQ (reference sequence). Losses at the gene ends were 0 bases for V and 6 bases for J; bases not matched to a gene: 4. In DNA, the CDR3 is TGTGCCAGCAGCTTAGCCGGACTAGCCTCCAATGAGCAGTTCTTC. It codes for CASSLAGLASNEQFF.

The chain has TRBV5-4 and TRBJ1-1; TRBD1 matches 7 bases. V gave up 5 bases and J gave up 1 base; unmatched junction bases: 5. Germline V CDR1 and CDR2: SGHNT, YYREEE (reference sequence). This CDR3 has 14 residues. The CDR3 sequence: CASRPGQSNTEAFF. The CDR3, as DNA: TGTGCCAGCAGGCCGGGACAGTCGAACACTGAAGCTTTCTTT.

V gene TRBV27 combines with J gene TRBJ1-5; 7 nucleotides line up with TRBD1. The CDR3 contains 15 residues. The germline V gene encodes CDR1 MNHEY and CDR2 SMNVEV (reference sequence). J lost 3 bases, V lost 6 bases, and 8 bases had no gene match. The CDR3 reads CASSRRTGHNQPQHF. The DNA for the CDR3 is TGTGCCAGCAGCCGAAGGACAGGTCACAATCAGCCCCAGCATTTT.

Worth noting for this clone: The junction departs from the called germline gene at one end, perhaps through a read error. This rearrangement joins TRBV7-8 to TRBJ2-7; D gene unclear. The CDR3 is 12 residues long. Germline loops: CDR1 SGHVS, CDR2 FQNEAQ. DNA of the CDR3: TGTGCCAGCAGCTCCACCTCCCACGAGCAGTACTTC. This translates into CASSSTSHEQYF. Full variable domain (missing parts from reference TRBV7-8 and TRBJ2-7): GAGVSQSPRYKVAKRGQDVALRCDPISGHVSLFWYQQALGQGPEFLTYFQNEAQLDKSGLPSDRFFAERPEGSVSTLKIQRTQQEDSAVYLCASSSTSHEQYFGPGTRLTVT.

V is TRBV29-1 and J is TRBJ2-2; 8 bases are shared with TRBD2. The CDR3 runs to 11 residues. Germline V gives CDR1 SQVTM, CDR2 ANQGSEA. Trimming cost V 7 bases and J 6 bases; bases outside gene matches: 1. The CDR3 DNA reads as TGCAGCGGGCGGGAGGCCGGGGAGCTGTTTTTT. This codes for CSGREAGELFF.

The genes are TRBV7-9 and TRBJ1-1; weak D call: TRBD1 (5 bases). Germline values: CDR1 SEHNR, CDR2 FQNEAQ (reference sequence). The V gene lost 4 bases and the J gene lost 3 bases, with 12 bases spanning the gap. The CDR3 runs 14 residues. The CDR3 loop is CASSSRGRDTEAFF. The DNA for the CDR3 is TGTGCCAGCAGCTCACGGGGCAGGGACACTGAAGCTTTCTTT.

The gene calls are TRBV11-3 and TRBJ2-3; 7 bases are shared with TRBD1. Trimming removed 5 bases from V and 3 bases from J; junction bases left unmatched: 5. Germline CDR1 SGHNT, CDR2 YENEEA. The CDR3 length is 14 residues. CDR3 bases: TGTGCCAGCAGCAGACAGGGTTGGACAGATACGCAGTATTTT. Amino acid sequence: CASSRQGWTDTQYF.